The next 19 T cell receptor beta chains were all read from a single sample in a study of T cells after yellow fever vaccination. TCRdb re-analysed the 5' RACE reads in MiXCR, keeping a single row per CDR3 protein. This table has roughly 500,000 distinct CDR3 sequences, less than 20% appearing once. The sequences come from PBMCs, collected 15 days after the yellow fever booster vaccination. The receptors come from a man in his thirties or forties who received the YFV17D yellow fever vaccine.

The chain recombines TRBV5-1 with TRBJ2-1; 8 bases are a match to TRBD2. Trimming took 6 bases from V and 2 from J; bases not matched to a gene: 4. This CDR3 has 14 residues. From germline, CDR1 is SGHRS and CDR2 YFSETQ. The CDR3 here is CASKAGDAYNEQFF. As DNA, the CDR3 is TGCGCCAGCAAAGCGGGAGACGCCTACAATGAGCAGTTCTTC.

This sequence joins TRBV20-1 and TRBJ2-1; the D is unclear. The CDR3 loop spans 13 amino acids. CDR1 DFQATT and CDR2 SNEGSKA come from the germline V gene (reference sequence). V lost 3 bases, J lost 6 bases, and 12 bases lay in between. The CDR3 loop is CSASLLSLNEQFF. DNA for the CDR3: TGCAGTGCTAGCCTTTTGAGCCTCAATGAGCAGTTCTTC.

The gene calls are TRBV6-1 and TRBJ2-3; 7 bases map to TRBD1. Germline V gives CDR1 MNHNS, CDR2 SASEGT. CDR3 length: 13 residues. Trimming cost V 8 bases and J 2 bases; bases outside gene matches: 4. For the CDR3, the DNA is TGTGCCAGCGGGGACAGCTACACAGATACGCAGTATTTT. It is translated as CASGDSYTDTQYF.

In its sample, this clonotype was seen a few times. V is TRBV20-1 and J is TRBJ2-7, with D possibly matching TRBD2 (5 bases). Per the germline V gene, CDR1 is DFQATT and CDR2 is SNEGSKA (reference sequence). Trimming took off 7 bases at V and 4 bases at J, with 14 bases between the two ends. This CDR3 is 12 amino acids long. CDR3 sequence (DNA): TGCAGTGTCAGAGAGGGAACTTACGAGCAGTACTTC. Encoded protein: CSVREGTYEQYF.

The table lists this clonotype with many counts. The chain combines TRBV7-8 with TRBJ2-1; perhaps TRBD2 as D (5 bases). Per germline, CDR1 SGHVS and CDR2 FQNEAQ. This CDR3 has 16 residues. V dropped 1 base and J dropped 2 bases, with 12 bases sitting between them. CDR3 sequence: CASSLEAGLAYNEQFF. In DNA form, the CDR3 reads TGTGCCAGCAGCTTAGAAGCCGGACTGGCCTACAATGAGCAGTTCTTC.

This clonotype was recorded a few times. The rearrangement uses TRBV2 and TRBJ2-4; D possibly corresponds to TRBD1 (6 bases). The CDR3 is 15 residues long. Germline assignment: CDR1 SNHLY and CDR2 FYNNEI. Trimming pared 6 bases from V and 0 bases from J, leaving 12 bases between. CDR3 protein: CASRPGHGAKNIQYF. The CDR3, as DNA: TGTGCCAGCAGACCGGGACATGGAGCCAAAAACATTCAGTACTTC.

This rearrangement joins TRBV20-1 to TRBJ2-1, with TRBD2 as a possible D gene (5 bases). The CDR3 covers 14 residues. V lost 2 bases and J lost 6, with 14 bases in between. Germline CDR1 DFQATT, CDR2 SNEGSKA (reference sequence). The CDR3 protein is CSARMGAPLNEQFF. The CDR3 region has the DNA TGCAGTGCTAGAATGGGAGCCCCGCTCAATGAGCAGTTCTTC.

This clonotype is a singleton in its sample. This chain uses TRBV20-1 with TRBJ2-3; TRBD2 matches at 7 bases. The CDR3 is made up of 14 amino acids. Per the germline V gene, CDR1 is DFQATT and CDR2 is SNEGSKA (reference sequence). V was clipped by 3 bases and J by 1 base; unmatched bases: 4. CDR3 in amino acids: CSASASGGTDTQYF. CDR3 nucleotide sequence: TGCAGTGCTAGTGCTAGCGGAGGCACAGATACGCAGTATTTT.

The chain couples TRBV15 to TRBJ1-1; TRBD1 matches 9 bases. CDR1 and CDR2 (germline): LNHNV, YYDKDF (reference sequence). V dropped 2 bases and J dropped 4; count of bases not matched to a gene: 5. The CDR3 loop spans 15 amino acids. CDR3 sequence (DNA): TGTGCCACCAGCAGAATACAGGGGGCAGGCACTGAAGCTTTCTTT. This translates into CATSRIQGAGTEAFF.

The CDR3 nucleotides read TGTGCCAGCAGTGATTTACTAGCGGACTCCTACAATGAGCAGTTCTTC. Translated, it gives CASSDLLADSYNEQFF. The gene calls are TRBV27 and TRBJ2-1; 8 nucleotides match TRBD2. V lost 5 bases to trimming and J lost 0 bases; unmatched junction nucleotides: 6. Germline CDR1 is MNHEY and CDR2 is SMNVEV (reference sequence). This CDR3 has 16 amino acids.

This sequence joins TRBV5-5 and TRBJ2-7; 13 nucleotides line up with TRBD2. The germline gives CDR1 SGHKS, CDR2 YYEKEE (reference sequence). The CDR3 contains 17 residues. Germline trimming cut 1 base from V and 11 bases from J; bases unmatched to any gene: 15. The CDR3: CASSLQVIPGLAGMEYF. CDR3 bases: TGTGCCAGCAGCTTGCAAGTTATACCGGGACTAGCGGGGATGGAGTACTTC. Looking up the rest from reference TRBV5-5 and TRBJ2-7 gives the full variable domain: DAGVTQSPTHLIKTRGQQVTLRCSPISGHKSVSWYQQVLGQGPQFIFQYYEKEERGRGNFPDRFSARQFPNYSSELNVNALLLGDSALYLCASSLQVIPGLAGMEYFGPGTRLTVT.

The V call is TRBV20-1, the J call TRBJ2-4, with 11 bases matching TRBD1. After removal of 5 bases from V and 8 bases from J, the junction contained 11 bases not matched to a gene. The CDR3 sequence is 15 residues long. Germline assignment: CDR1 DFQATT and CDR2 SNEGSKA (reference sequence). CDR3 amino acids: CSAFAHGTGGDIQYF. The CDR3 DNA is TGCAGTGCTTTCGCCCACGGGACAGGGGGGGACATTCAGTACTTC.

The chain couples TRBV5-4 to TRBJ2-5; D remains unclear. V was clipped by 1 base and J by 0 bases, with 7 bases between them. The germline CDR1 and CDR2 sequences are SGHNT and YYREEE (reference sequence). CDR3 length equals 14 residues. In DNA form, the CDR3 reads TGTGCCAGCAGCTTGAACGGGTACCAAGAGACCCAGTACTTC. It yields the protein CASSLNGYQETQYF.

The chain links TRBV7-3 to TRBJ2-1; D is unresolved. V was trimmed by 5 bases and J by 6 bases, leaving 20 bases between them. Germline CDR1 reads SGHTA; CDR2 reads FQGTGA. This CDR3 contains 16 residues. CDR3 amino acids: CASSPTLGPPGNEQFF. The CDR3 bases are TGTGCCAGCAGCCCCACCCTGGGTCCGCCCGGCAATGAGCAGTTCTTC.

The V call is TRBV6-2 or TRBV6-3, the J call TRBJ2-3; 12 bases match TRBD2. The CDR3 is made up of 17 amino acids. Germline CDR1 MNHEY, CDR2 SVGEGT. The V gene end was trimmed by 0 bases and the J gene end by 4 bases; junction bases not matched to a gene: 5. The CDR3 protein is CASSYSFLAGGPDTQYF. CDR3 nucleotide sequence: TGTGCCAGCAGTTACTCGTTCCTAGCGGGAGGGCCAGATACGCAGTATTTT.

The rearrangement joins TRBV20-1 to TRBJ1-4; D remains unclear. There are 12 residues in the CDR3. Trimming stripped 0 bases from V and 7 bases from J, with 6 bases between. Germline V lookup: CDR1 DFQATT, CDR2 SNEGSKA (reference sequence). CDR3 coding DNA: TGCAGTGCTAGAGATCCCCTTGAAAAACTGTTTTTT. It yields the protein CSARDPLEKLFF.

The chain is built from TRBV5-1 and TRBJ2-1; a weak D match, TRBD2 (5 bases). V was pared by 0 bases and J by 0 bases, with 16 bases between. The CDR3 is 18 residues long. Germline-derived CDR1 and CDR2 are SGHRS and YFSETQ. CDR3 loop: CASSLAERPASSYNEQFF. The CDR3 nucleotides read TGCGCCAGCAGCTTGGCCGAGCGGCCTGCTAGCTCCTACAATGAGCAGTTCTTC.

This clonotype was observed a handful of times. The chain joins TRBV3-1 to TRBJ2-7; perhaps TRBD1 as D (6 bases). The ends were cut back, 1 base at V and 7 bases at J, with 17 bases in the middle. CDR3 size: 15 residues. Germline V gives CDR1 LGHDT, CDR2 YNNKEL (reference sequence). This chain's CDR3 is CASSQVVMGAQEQYF. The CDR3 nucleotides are TGTGCCAGCAGCCAAGTGGTGATGGGGGCGCAGGAGCAGTACTTC.

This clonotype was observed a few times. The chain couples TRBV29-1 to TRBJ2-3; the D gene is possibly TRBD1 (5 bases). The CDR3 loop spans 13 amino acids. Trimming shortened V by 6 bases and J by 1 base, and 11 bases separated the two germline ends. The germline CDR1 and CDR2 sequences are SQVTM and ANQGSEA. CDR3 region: CSVKIGGTDTQYF. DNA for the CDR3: TGCAGCGTGAAGATAGGGGGCACAGATACGCAGTATTTT.